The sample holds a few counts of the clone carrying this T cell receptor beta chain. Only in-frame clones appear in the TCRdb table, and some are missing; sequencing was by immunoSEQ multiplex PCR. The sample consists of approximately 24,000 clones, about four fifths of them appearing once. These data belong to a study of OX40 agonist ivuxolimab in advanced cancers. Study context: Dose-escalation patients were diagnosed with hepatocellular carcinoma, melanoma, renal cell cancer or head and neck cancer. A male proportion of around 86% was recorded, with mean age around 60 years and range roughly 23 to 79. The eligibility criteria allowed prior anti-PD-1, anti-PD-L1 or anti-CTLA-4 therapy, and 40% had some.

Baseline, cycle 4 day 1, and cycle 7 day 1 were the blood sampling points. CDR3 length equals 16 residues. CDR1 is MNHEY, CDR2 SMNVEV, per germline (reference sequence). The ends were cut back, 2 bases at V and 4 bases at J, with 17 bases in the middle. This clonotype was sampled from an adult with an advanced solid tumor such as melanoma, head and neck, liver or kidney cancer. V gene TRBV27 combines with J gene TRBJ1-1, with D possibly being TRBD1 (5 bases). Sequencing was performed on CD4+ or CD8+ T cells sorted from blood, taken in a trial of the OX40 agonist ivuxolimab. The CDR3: CASSLEGSGGGTEAFF. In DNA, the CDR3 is TGTGCCAGCAGTTTAGAGGGGAGCGGGGGAGGCACTGAAGCTTTCTTT.